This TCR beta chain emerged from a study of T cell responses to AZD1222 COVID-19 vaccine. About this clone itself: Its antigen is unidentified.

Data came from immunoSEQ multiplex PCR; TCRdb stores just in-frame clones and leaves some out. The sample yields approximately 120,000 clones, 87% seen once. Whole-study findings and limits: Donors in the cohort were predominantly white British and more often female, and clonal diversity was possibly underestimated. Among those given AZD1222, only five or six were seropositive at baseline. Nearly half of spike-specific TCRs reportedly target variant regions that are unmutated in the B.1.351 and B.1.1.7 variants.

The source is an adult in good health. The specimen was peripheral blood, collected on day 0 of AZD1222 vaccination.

The CDR3 bases are TGTGCCAGCAGCCAGACTAGCGGGTACACCGGGGAGCTGTTTTTT. Protein: CASSQTSGYTGELFF. V usage is TRBV6-5 and J usage is TRBJ2-2; TRBD2 agrees at 10 bases. The CDR3 sequence is 15 residues long. Per the germline V gene, CDR1 is MNHEY and CDR2 is SVGAGI. V gave up 6 bases and J gave up 3 bases; unmatched junction bases: 4.